This note documents a single T cell receptor beta chain sequence. Its target is not known. The data are from a study of vaccination effects on CD4 cells after COVID-19. ViraFEST used viral peptide pools to expand antigen-specific CD4+ T cells before sequencing. Culture proceeded for approximately nine days, and CD4+ T cells were then isolated. Having tested negative for nucleocapsid antibodies, the vaccine recipients showed no prior SARS-CoV-2 infection. Each well held two million PBMC cultured with around 10 ug/ml peptides and around 11 IU/ml IL-2. A half-volume exchange with IL-2 medium occurred on days 3 and 7. Germline V CDR1 and CDR2: SGHKS, YYEKEE (reference sequence). This CDR3 contains 15 residues. V was cut by 5 bases and J by 8 bases, with 22 bases left in between. General study findings and limits: Convalescent patients numbered few in the study; early post-infection timepoints were missing entirely. Clones arising from infection and from vaccination showed marked clonal contraction late after vaccination.

Produced via immunoSEQ multiplex PCR; TCRdb's table is partial and in-frame only. This sample carries 30,000 to 35,000 clones, about three quarters of them seen once, and the ten largest clones take roughly 27%. This clonotype was sampled from a human donor who received a COVID-19 vaccine. Sequences were derived from CD4+ T cells from PBMCs cultured with HCoV-OC43 spike peptides, sampled before COVID-19 vaccination. Subset noted: HCoV-OC43 spike overlapping peptide pool stimulation. This chain links TRBV5-5 with TRBJ1-2; D uncertain. CDR3: CASSLNPSREGGYTF. The DNA for the CDR3 is TGTGCCAGCAGTTTGAACCCTAGTCGCGAGGGAGGCTACACCTTC.